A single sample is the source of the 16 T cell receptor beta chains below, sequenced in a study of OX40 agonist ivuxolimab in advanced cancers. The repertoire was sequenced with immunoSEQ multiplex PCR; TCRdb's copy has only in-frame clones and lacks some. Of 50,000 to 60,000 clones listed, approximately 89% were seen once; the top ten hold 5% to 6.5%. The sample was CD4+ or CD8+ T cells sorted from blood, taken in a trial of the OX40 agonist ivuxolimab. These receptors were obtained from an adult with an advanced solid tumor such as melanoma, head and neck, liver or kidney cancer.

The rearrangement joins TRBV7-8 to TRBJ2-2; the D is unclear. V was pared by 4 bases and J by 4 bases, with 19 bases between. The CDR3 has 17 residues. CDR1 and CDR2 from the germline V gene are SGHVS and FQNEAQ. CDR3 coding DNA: TGTGCCAGCAGCTACCTCCCGGGCCTGGGCTTCACCGGGGAGCTGTTTTTT. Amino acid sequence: CASSYLPGLGFTGELFF.

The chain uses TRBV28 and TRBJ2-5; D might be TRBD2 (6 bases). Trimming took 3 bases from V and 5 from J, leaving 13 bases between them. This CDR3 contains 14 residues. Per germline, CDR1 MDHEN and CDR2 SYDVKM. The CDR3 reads CASSFVGAGETQYF. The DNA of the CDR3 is TGTGCCAGCAGTTTCGTTGGCGCGGGGGAGACCCAGTACTTC. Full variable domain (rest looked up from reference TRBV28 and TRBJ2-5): DVKVTQSSRYLVKRTGEKVFLECVQDMDHENMFWYRQDPGLGLRLIYFSYDVKMKEKGDIPEGYSVSREKKERFSLILESASTNQTSMYLCASSFVGAGETQYFGPGTRLLVL.

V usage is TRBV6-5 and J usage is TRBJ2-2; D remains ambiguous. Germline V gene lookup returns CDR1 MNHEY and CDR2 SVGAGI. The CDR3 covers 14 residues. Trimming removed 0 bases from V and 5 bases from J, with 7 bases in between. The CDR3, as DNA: TGTGCCAGCAGTTACTCCCCGGTTACCGGGGAGCTGTTTTTT. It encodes CASSYSPVTGELFF.

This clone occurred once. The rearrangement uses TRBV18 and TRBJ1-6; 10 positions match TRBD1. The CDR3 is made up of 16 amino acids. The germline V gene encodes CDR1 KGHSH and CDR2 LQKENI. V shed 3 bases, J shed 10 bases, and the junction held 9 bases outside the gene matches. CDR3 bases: TGTGCCAGCTCACCGTTTCCAGGGACAGGGGAGTCACCCCTCCACTTT. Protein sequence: CASSPFPGTGESPLHF. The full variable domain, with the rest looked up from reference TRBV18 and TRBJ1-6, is NAGVMQNPRHLVRRRGQEARLRCSPMKGHSHVYWYRQLPEEGLKFMVYLQKENIIDESGMPKERFSAEFPKEGPSILRIQQVVRGDSAAYFCASSPFPGTGESPLHFGNGTRLTVT.

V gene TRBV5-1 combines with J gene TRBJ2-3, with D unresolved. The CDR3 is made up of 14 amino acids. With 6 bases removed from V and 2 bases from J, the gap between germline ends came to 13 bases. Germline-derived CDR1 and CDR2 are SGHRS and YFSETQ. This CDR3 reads CASTKTGFTDTQYF. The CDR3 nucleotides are TGCGCCAGCACCAAAACTGGGTTCACAGATACGCAGTATTTT.

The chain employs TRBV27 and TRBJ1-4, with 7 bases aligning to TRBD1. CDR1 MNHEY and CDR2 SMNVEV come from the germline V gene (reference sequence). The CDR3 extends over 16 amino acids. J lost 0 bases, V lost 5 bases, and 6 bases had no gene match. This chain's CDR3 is CASSGGQPPTNEKLFF. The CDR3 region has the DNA TGTGCCAGCAGTGGGGGACAGCCCCCAACTAATGAAAAACTGTTTTTT.

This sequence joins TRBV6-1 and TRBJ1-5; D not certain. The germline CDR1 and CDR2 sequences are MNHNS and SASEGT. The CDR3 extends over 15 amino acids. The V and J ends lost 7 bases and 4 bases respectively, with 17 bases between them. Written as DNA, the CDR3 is TGTGCCAGCAACTCAAAACTGGGTGTGAATCAGCCCCAGCATTTT. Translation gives CASNSKLGVNQPQHF.

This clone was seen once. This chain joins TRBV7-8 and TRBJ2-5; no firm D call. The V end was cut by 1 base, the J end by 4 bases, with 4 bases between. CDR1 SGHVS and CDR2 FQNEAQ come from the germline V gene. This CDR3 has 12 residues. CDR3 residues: CASSLEVETQYF. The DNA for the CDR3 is TGTGCCAGCAGCTTAGAAGTAGAGACCCAGTACTTC.

The CDR3: CASTSYLVPPVGTQETQYF. DNA for the CDR3: TGTGCCAGCACCTCCTACCTAGTCCCCCCAGTCGGGACACAAGAGACCCAGTACTTC. The rearrangement uses TRBV7-8 and TRBJ2-5; possible D gene TRBD1, 6 bases. From germline, CDR1 is SGHVS and CDR2 FQNEAQ. The CDR3 sequence is 19 residues long. V lost 7 bases and J 2 bases, leaving 29 bases between the germline ends.

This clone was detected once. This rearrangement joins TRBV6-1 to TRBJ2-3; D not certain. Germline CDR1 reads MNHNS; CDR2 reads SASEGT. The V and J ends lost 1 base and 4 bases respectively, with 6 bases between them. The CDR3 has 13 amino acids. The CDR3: CASSEDRPDTQYF. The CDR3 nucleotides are TGTGCCAGCAGTGAAGACAGACCAGATACGCAGTATTTT.

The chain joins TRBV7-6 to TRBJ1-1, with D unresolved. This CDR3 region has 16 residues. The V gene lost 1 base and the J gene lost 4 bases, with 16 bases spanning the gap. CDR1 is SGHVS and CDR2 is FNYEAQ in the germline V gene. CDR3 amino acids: CASSLGQDLVGTEAFF. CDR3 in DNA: TGTGCCAGCAGCTTAGGTCAGGACCTCGTGGGCACTGAAGCTTTCTTT.

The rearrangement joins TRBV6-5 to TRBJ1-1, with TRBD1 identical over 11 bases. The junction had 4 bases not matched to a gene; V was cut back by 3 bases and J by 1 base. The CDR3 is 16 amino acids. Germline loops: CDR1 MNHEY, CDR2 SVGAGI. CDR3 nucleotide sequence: TGTGCCAGCAGTTATCTAGGACAGGGGGCGAACACTGAAGCTTTCTTT. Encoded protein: CASSYLGQGANTEAFF.

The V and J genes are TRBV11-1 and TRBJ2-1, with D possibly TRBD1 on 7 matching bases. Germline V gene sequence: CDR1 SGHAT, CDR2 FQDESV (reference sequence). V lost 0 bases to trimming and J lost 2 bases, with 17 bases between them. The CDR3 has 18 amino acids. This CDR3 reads CASSLARSGGPTYNEQFF. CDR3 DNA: TGTGCCAGCAGCTTAGCGCGGTCAGGGGGGCCTACCTACAATGAGCAGTTCTTC.

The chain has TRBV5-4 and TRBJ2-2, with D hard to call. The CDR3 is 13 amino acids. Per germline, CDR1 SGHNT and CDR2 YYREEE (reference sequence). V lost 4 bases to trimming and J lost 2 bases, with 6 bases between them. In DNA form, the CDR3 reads TGTGCCAGCAGCCATACCAACACCGGGGAGCTGTTTTTT. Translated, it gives CASSHTNTGELFF.

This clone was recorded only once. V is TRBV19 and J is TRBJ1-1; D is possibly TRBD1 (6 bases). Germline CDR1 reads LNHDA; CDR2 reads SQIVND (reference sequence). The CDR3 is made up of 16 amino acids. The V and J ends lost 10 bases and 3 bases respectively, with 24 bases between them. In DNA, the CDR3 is TGTGCCACCAACCTAGTGGGGGGGCCAGGGGACACTGAAGCTTTCTTT. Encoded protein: CATNLVGGPGDTEAFF.

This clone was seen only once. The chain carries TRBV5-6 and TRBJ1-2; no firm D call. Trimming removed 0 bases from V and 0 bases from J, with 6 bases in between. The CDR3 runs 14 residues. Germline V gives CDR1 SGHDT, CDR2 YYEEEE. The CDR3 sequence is CASSLGQSNYGYTF. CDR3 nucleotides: TGTGCCAGCAGCTTGGGTCAGTCTAACTATGGCTACACCTTC.